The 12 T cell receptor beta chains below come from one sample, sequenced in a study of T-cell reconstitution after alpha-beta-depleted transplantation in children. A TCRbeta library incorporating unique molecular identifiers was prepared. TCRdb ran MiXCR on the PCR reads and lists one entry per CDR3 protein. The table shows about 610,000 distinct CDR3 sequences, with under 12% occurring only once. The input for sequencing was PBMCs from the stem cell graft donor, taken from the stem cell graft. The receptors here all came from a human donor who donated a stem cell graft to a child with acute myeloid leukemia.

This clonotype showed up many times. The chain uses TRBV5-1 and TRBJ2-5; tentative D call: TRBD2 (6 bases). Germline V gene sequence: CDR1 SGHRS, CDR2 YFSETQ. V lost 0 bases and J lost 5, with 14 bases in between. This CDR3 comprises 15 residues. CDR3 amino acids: CASSLDGGSTETQYF. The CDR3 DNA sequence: TGCGCCAGCAGCTTGGATGGAGGGAGTACGGAGACCCAGTACTTC.

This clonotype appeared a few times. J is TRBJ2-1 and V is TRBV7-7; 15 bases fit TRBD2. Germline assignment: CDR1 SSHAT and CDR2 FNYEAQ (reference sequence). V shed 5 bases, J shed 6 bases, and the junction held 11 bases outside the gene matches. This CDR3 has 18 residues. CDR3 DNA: TGTGCCAGCAGCCCCCGGACTAGCGGGAGGGCCGATAGCAATGAGCAGTTCTTC. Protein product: CASSPRTSGRADSNEQFF.

The CDR3, as DNA: TGCAGCGTTGATAATAGTCAGTCTAACTATGGCTACACCTTC. It encodes CSVDNSQSNYGYTF. The chain has TRBV29-1 and TRBJ1-2; D is unresolved. The CDR3 loop spans 14 amino acids. CDR1 SQVTM and CDR2 ANQGSEA come from the germline V gene. V lost 3 bases and J 0 bases, leaving 11 bases between the germline ends.

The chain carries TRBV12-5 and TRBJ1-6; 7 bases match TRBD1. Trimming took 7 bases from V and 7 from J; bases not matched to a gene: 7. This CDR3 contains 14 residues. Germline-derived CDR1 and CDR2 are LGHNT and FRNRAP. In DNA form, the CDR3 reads TGTGCTAGTGCCCTTGGGACAGAGAATTCACCCCTCCACTTT. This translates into CASALGTENSPLHF. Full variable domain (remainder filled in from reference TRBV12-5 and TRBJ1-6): DARVTQTPRHKVTEMGQEVTMRCQPILGHNTVFWYRQTMMQGLELLAYFRNRAPLDDSGMPKDRFSAEMPDATLATLKIQPSEPRDSAVYFCASALGTENSPLHFGNGTRLTVT.

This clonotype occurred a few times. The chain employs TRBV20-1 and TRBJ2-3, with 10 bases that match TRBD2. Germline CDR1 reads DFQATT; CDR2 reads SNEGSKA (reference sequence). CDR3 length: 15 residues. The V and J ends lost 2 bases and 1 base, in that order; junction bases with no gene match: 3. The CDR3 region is CSARSGRAGTDTQYF. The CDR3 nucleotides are TGCAGTGCTAGAAGCGGGAGGGCCGGCACAGATACGCAGTATTTT.

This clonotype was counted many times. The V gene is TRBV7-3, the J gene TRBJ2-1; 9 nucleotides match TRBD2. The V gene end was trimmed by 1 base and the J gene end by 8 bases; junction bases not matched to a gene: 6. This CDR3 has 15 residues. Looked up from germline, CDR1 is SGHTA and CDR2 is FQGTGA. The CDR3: CASSLNGLAKDEQFF. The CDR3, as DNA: TGTGCCAGCAGCTTAAACGGACTAGCGAAGGATGAGCAGTTCTTC.

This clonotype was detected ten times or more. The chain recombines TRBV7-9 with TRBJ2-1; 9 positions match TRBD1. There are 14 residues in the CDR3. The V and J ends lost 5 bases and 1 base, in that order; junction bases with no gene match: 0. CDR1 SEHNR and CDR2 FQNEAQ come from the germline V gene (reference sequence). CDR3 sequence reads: CASSDRGSYNEQFF. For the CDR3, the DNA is TGTGCCAGCAGCGACAGGGGGTCCTACAATGAGCAGTTCTTC.

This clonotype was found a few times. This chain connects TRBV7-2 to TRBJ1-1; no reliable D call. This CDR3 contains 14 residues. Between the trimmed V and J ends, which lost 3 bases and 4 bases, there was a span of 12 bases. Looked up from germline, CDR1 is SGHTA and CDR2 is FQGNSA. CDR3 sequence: CASSLRTQVTEAFF. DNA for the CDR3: TGTGCCAGCAGCTTGAGGACCCAAGTCACTGAAGCTTTCTTT.

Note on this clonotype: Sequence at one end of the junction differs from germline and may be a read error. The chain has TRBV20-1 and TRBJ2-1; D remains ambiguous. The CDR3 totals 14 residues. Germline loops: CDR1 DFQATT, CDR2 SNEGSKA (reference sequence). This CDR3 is CSARPGGLYIEQFF. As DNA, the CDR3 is TGCAGTGCTAGACCAGGTGGCTTATACATTGAGCAGTTCTTC.

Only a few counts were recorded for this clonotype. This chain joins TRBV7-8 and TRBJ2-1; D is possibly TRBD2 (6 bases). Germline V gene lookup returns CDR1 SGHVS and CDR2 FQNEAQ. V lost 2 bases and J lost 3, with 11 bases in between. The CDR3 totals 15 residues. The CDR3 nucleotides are TGTGCCAGCAGCTTAAAGGCGGGGATCTACAATGAGCAGTTCTTC. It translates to CASSLKAGIYNEQFF.

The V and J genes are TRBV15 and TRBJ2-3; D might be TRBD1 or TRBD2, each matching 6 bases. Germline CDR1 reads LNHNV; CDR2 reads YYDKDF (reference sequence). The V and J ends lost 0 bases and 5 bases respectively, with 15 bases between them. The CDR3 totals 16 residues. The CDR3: CATSREDPGAIDTQYF. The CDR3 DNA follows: TGTGCCACCAGCAGAGAGGACCCGGGGGCTATAGATACGCAGTATTTT.

In DNA form, the CDR3 reads TGTGCCAGCGTATCCGGGACCCCATTCTACAATGAGCAGTTCTTC. Translation: CASVSGTPFYNEQFF. The gene calls are TRBV27 and TRBJ2-1; D is tentatively TRBD1 or TRBD2 (5 bases each). CDR1 is MNHEY and CDR2 is SMNVEV in the germline V gene (reference sequence). V was pared by 8 bases and J by 3 bases, with 17 bases between. The CDR3 has 15 amino acids.